This T cell receptor (beta chain) was recorded in a study of untreated major depressive disorder. On this clone itself: Its antigen is undetermined.

Participants were all of European descent. Each donor gave approximately 30 ml of EDTA blood. The data were produced by immunoSEQ multiplex PCR, yet TCRdb's version contains in-frame clones alone and is incomplete. The repertoire includes 15,000 to 25,000 clones, over 65% of them detected once, and roughly 0.82% sits in the top ten. The study's findings and limits: The small study sample limits how generally findings apply. Compared with controls, depressed patients showed more TRBV05-01 (Vbeta 5.1) usage in CD4+ T cells.

Trimming removed 1 base at V and 0 bases at J, with 20 bases between. The CDR3 contains 19 residues. In germline, CDR1 is SGDLS, CDR2 YYNGEE. The TCR originated in a woman aged 25 to 39 in good health. The V call is TRBV9, the J call TRBJ2-1; tentatively, D is TRBD2 (5 bases). The sample consisted of CD4+ T cells from PBMCs. Written as DNA, the CDR3 is TGTGCCAGCAGCGTAATTTCCTCAAGCGGACCAAGCTCCTACAATGAGCAGTTCTTC. The encoded protein is CASSVISSSGPSSYNEQFF.